This TCR beta chain was documented in a study of T-cell reconstitution after alpha-beta-depleted transplantation in children. Study-wide results and limits: Recipient T cells and thymic progenitors that survived were the source of the high TCRbeta diversity seen at day 60 in some patients. T-cell counts and diversity were attributed mostly to newly produced T cells one year after transplant. Several hundred expanded graft clones reportedly were the source of alpha-beta T cells about two months after transplant.

With respect to this clonotype: Its cognate antigen is unknown.

Unique molecular identifiers tagged the TCRbeta library. Each CDR3 protein is one row after TCRdb ran MiXCR on the PCR reads. The sample consists of around 270,000 distinct CDR3 sequences, about 9.4% of them appearing once. This specimen was PBMCs, taken before TCRalphabeta/CD19-depleted stem cell transplant. The receptor was isolated from a boy less than two years old with acute myeloid leukemia, due to receive a stem cell transplant.

CDR3 sequence (DNA): TGTGCCAGCAGCTCAGGACAGGGCATAATCTACGAGCAGTACTTC. Its translation: CASSSGQGIIYEQYF. The chain links TRBV11-2 to TRBJ2-7, with 8 bases matching TRBD1. Germline loops: CDR1 SGHAT, CDR2 FQNNGV. This CDR3 region has 15 residues. The J segment lost 3 bases and the V segment lost 4 bases, leaving 8 bases of the junction unmatched. Full variable domain (rest looked up from reference TRBV11-2 and TRBJ2-7): EAGVAQSPRYKIIEKRQSVAFWCNPISGHATLYWYQQILGQGPKLLIQFQNNGVVDDSQLPKDRFSAERLKGVDSTLKIQPAKLEDSAVYLCASSSGQGIIYEQYFGPGTRLTVT.